The 12 T cell receptor beta chains below all came from one sample that was sequenced in a study of blood T cells in healthy people across ages. The use of a sample-barcoded 5' primer and a J-beta primer mix characterized a second PCR of about 7 to 12 cycles. TCRdb passed the 5' RACE reads through MiXCR, listing each CDR3 protein once. The sample contains some 1,500,000 distinct CDR3 sequences, roughly 43% of which appear only once. The sample comprised blood. Every receptor here comes from a woman aged 18-30 years in good health.

The rearrangement uses TRBV5-1 and TRBJ1-1, with D unclear. CDR3 size: 13 residues. The V end was cut by 4 bases, the J end by 6 bases, with 13 bases between. Germline CDR1 is SGHRS and CDR2 is YFSETQ. CDR3 coding DNA: TGCGCCAGCAGCGACCCCCTGGGTTCTGAAGCTTTCTTT. Translating gives CASSDPLGSEAFF.

This clonotype was seen more than once but under ten times. The gene calls are TRBV24-1 and TRBJ2-1; 8 nucleotides agree with TRBD2. This CDR3 spans 17 amino acids. The germline V gene encodes CDR1 KGHDR and CDR2 SFDVKD. With 6 bases clipped from V and 0 bases from J, the junction kept 9 bases outside the gene matches. CDR3 amino acids: CATSTVTGGSSYNEQFF. The DNA of the CDR3 is TGTGCCACCAGTACGGTTACGGGGGGGAGCTCCTACAATGAGCAGTTCTTC.

This CDR3 reads CASSQDGGANVLTF. The CDR3 DNA reads TGTGCCAGCAGCCAAGATGGTGGGGCCAACGTCCTGACTTTC. The chain recombines TRBV3-1 with TRBJ2-6; D not certain. The germline V and J ends were trimmed by 0 bases and 3 bases, with 3 bases remaining between them. In germline, CDR1 is LGHDT, CDR2 YNNKEL (reference sequence). The CDR3 totals 14 residues.

A few counts support this clonotype. This chain connects TRBV4-3 to TRBJ1-6, with a tentative D call TRBD1 (6 bases). Trimming shortened V by 4 bases and J by 7 bases, and 17 bases separated the two germline ends. CDR1 LGHNA and CDR2 YSLEER come from the germline V gene. The CDR3 covers 16 residues. Here the CDR3 DNA reads TGCGCCAGCAGCCTCAATCCCCGGGACAAGAATTCACCCCTCCACTTT. The encoded protein is CASSLNPRDKNSPLHF.

This chain uses TRBV4-1 with TRBJ2-7; tentatively, D is TRBD1 (7 bases). The CDR3 runs to 17 residues. Germline assignment: CDR1 MGHRA and CDR2 YSYEKL. Trimming left V 2 bases short and J 1 base short, with 18 bases between. CDR3 in amino acids: CASSQTLGGGSSYEQYF. The CDR3 bases are TGCGCCAGCAGCCAAACCCTTGGAGGGGGCAGTTCCTACGAGCAGTACTTC.

This clonotype has at least ten counts. The chain is built from TRBV29-1 and TRBJ2-1; tentatively, D is TRBD1 or TRBD2 (5 bases each). From germline, CDR1 is SQVTM and CDR2 ANQGSEA. This CDR3 comprises 14 residues. Trimming pared 4 bases from V and 10 bases from J, leaving 20 bases between. In DNA, the CDR3 is TGCAGCGTTGCTGGGACGGTAGATCGTGGGGAGCAGTTCTTC. The encoded protein is CSVAGTVDRGEQFF.

This clonotype was counted only a few times. This chain joins TRBV20-1 and TRBJ1-2; TRBD1 agrees at 10 bases. Germline trimming cut 3 bases from V and 2 bases from J; bases unmatched to any gene: 6. The CDR3 contains 15 residues. Germline CDR1 DFQATT, CDR2 SNEGSKA (reference sequence). CDR3 bases: TGCAGTGCTAGTCTTCCGGGACAGGGGAACTATGGCTACACCTTC. This encodes CSASLPGQGNYGYTF.

The chain has TRBV4-1 and TRBJ2-2, with unresolved D. The germline gives CDR1 MGHRA, CDR2 YSYEKL. CDR3 size: 16 residues. Deletions cut 6 bases from V and 0 bases from J, with 14 bases between. The CDR3 DNA reads TGCGCCAGCAGGTCTGGGCTTCGGGCGAACACCGGGGAGCTGTTTTTT. It codes for CASRSGLRANTGELFF.

This chain joins TRBV5-1 and TRBJ2-6, with a tentative D call TRBD2 (5 bases). V lost 2 bases and J 4 bases, leaving 13 bases between the germline ends. CDR1 is SGHRS and CDR2 is YFSETQ in the germline V gene. This CDR3 has 16 residues. The CDR3 coding sequence is TGCGCCAGCAGCTTATATACGGGGTCCGGGGCCAACGTCCTGACTTTC. Translated: CASSLYTGSGANVLTF.

This clonotype has just a few counts. V gene TRBV7-2 combines with J gene TRBJ2-4; 11 bases are shared with TRBD2. Per the germline V gene, CDR1 is SGHTA and CDR2 is FQGNSA. V lost 1 base and J lost 13; bases outside the gene matches: 12. This CDR3 is 16 amino acids long. CDR3 protein: CASSLVGTSGNNEQYF. CDR3 DNA: TGTGCCAGCAGCTTAGTTGGGACTAGCGGAAACAATGAGCAGTACTTC.

V usage is TRBV7-2 and J usage is TRBJ2-1; D is unclear. V was clipped by 0 bases and J by 0 bases, with 33 bases between them. From germline, CDR1 is SGHTA and CDR2 FQGNSA. This CDR3 comprises 24 residues. The chain's CDR3 is CASSLATAGFSSATVSSSYNEQFF. The DNA of the CDR3 is TGTGCCAGCAGCTTAGCCACAGCAGGTTTTAGTTCCGCTACGGTATCGAGCTCCTACAATGAGCAGTTCTTC.

The chain is built from TRBV28 and TRBJ2-7; D remains ambiguous. Germline-derived CDR1 and CDR2 are MDHEN and SYDVKM. This CDR3 comprises 12 residues. V lost 3 bases, J lost 4 bases, and 7 bases lay in between. CDR3 loop: CASSFWSYEQYF. DNA of the CDR3: TGTGCCAGCAGTTTCTGGAGTTACGAGCAGTACTTC.